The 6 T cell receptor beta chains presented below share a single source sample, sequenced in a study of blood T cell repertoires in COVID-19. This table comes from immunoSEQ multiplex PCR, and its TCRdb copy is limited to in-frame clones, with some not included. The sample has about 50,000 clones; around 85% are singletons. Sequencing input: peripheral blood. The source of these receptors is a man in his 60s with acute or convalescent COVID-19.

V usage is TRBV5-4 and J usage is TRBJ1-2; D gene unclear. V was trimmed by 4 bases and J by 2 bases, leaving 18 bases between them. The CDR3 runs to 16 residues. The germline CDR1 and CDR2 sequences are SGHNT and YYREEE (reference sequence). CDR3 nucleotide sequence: TGTGCCAGCAGCCCACCTCTAATCTCAGGAAACTATGGCTACACCTTC. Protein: CASSPPLISGNYGYTF.

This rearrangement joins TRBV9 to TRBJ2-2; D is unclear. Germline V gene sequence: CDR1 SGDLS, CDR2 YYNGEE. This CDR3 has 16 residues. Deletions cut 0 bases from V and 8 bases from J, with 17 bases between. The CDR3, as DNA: TGTGCCAGCAGCGTAGACGAGTCCCCCGCCCGAGGGGAGCTGTTTTTT. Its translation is CASSVDESPARGELFF.

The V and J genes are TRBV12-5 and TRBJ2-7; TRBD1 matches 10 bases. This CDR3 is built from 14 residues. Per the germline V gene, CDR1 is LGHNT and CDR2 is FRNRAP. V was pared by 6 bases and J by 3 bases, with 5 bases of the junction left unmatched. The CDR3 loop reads CASGGRTGGYEQYF. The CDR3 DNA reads TGTGCTAGTGGGGGTAGGACAGGGGGCTACGAGCAGTACTTC.

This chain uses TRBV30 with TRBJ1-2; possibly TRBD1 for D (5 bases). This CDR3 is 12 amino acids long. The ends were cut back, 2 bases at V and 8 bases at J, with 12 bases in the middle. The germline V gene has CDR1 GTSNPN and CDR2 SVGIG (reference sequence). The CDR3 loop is CAWSPKGQGYTF. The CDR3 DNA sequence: TGTGCCTGGAGTCCTAAGGGGCAGGGCTACACCTTC.

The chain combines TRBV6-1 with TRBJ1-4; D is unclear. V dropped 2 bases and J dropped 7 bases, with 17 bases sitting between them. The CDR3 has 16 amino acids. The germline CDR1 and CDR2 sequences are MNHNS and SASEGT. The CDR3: CASSEKEGRGGEKLFF. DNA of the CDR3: TGTGCCAGCAGTGAAAAGGAGGGTCGGGGTGGTGAAAAACTGTTTTTT.

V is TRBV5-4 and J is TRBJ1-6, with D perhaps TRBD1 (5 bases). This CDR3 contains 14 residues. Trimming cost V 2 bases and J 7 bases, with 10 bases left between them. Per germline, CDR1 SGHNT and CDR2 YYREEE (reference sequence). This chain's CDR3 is CASSFRAGNSPLHF. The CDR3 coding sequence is TGTGCCAGCAGCTTTCGGGCAGGGAATTCACCCCTCCACTTT. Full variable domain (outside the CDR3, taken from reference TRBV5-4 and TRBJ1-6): ETGVTQSPTHLIKTRGQQVTLRCSSQSGHNTVSWYQQALGQGPQFIFQYYREEENGRGNFPPRFSGLQFPNYSSELNVNALELDDSALYLCASSFRAGNSPLHFGNGTRLTVT.